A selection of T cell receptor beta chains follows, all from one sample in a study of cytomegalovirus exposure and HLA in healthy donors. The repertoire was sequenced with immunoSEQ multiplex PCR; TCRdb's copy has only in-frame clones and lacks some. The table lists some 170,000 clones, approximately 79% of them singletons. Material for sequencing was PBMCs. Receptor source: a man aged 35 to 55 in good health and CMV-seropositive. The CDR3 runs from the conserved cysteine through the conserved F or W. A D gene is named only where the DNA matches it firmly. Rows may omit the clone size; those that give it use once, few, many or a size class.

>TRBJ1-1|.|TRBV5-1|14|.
CASRPPGLDTEAFF
TGCGCCAGCAGACCCCCCGGTCTGGACACTGAAGCTTTCTTT
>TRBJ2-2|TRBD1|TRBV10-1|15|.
CASRPGTAWTGELFF
TGCGCCAGCAGACCCGGGACAGCTTGGACCGGGGAGCTGTTTTTT
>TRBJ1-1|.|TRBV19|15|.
CASRPRVGMNTEAFF
TGTGCCAGTAGGCCGCGGGTGGGCATGAACACTGAAGCTTTCTTT
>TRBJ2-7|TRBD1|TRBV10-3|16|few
CAISDYDRGGTYEQYF
TGTGCCATCAGTGATTACGACAGGGGAGGTACCTACGAGCAGTACTTC
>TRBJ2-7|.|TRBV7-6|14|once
CASSLGGSSHEQYF
TGTGCCAGCAGCTTAGGAGGGAGCAGCCACGAGCAGTACTTC
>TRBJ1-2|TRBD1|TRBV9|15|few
CASSVGGQGGYGYTF
TGTGCCAGCAGCGTAGGTGGACAGGGGGGCTATGGCTACACCTTC
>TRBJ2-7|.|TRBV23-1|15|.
CASSQGTQVWYEQYF
TGCGCCAGCAGTCAAGGTACTCAGGTGTGGTACGAGCAGTACTTC
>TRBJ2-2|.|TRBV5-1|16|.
CASSPVGGDGTGELFF
TGCGCCAGCAGCCCGGTAGGAGGGGACGGCACCGGGGAGCTGTTTTTT
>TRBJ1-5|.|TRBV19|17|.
CASSIFGRVDHNQPQHF
TGTGCCAGTAGTATTTTCGGCAGGGTAGATCACAATCAGCCCCAGCATTTT
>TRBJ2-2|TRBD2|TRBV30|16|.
CAWSGGSGRGAGELFF
TGTGCCTGGAGTGGGGGTAGCGGGAGAGGGGCCGGGGAGCTGTTTTTT
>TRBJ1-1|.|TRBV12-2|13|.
CASRGRGDTEAFF
TGTGCAAGTCGCGGAAGGGGTGACACTGAAGCTTTCTTT
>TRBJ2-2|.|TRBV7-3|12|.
CASSFPPGELFF
TGTGCCAGCAGCTTCCCTCCCGGGGAGCTGTTTTTT
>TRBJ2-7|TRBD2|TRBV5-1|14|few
CASSLTSGAYEQYF
TGCGCCAGCAGCTTGACTAGCGGGGCATACGAGCAGTACTTC
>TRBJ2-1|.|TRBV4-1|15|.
CASSQVSRNHNEQFF
TGCGCCAGCAGCCAAGTATCCAGGAACCACAATGAGCAGTTCTTC
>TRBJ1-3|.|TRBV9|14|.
CASSPWDTRNTIYF
TGTGCCAGCAGCCCTTGGGACACCCGAAACACCATATATTTT
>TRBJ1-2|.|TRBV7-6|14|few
CASSLEQNQGGYTF
TGTGCCAGCAGCTTAGAACAGAACCAGGGTGGCTACACCTTC
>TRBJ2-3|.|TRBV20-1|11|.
CSARDRDTQYF
TGCAGTGCTAGAGATCGGGATACGCAGTATTTT
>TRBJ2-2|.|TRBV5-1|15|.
CASSLGTVNTGELFF
TGCGCCAGCAGCTTGGGTACAGTGAACACCGGGGAGCTGTTTTTT
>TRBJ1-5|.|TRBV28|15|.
CASSLSSRFNQPQHF
TGTGCCAGCAGTTTAAGCTCACGATTCAATCAGCCCCAGCATTTT
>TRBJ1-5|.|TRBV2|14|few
CASSALSLNQPQHF
TGTGCCAGCAGTGCCCTTAGTCTCAATCAGCCCCAGCATTTT
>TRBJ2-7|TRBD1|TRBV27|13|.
CASSLSEAGGAHF
TGTGCCAGCAGTTTATCGGAGGCAGGGGGCGCGCACTTC
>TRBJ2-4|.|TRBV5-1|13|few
CASSPGGGYIQYF
TGCGCCAGCAGCCCCGGTGGGGGGTACATTCAGTACTTC
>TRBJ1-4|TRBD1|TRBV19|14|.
CASSYRGSFEKLFF
TGTGCCAGTAGTTACAGGGGGTCCTTTGAAAAACTGTTTTTT
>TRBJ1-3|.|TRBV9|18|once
CASSPRGSKASGGNTIYF
TGTGCCAGCAGCCCGAGGGGGTCCAAAGCCTCGGGGGGAAACACCATATATTTT
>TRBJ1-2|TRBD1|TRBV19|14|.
CASSQWTGNYGYTF
TGTGCCAGTAGTCAATGGACAGGCAACTATGGCTACACCTTC
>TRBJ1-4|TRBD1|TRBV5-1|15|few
CASSSTQGTDEKLFF
TGCGCCAGCAGCAGTACTCAGGGGACAGATGAAAAACTGTTTTTT
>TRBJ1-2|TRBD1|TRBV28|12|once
CASTSGQKGYTF
TGTGCCAGCACCTCGGGACAGAAGGGCTACACCTTC
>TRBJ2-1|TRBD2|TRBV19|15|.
CASSAGPGLGFEQFF
TGTGCCAGTAGTGCCGGCCCGGGACTAGGGTTTGAGCAGTTCTTC
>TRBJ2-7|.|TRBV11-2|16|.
CASSPPGGREAYEQYF
TGTGCCAGCAGCCCCCCGGGGGGCCGGGAAGCATACGAGCAGTACTTC
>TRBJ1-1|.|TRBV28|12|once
CASRSLTGEAFF
TGTGCCAGCCGCAGTTTAACAGGTGAAGCTTTCTTT
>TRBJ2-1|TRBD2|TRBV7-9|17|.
CASSLWIGGRASNEQFF
TGTGCCAGCAGCTTGTGGATAGGCGGGAGGGCTAGCAATGAGCAGTTCTTC
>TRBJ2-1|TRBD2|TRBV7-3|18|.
CASSLGGLAPSSYNEQFF
TGTGCCAGCAGCTTAGGGGGACTAGCGCCGAGCTCCTACAATGAGCAGTTCTTC
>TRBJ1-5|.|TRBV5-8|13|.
CASSPGPNQPQHF
TGTGCCAGCAGCCCGGGTCCCAATCAGCCCCAGCATTTT
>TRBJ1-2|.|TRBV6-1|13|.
CASSDPRPLTYTF
TGTGCCAGCAGTGATCCCAGGCCCCTTACCTACACCTTC
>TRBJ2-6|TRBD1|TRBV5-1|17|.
CASSDGQGASGANVLTF
TGCGCCAGCAGCGATGGACAGGGGGCCTCTGGGGCCAACGTCCTGACTTTC
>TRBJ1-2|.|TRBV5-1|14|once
CASSRSDGNYGYTF
TGCGCCAGCAGCCGTTCCGACGGGAACTATGGCTACACCTTC
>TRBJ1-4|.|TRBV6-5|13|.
CASSYEEREKLFF
TGTGCCAGCAGTTATGAGGAGAGGGAAAAACTGTTTTTT
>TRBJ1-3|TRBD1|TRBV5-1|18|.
CASSFFSGQGMAGNTIYF
TGCGCCAGCAGCTTTTTTTCAGGACAGGGGATGGCTGGAAACACCATATATTTT
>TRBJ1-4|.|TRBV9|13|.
CASSEGVGEKLFF
TGTGCCAGCAGCGAGGGGGTAGGGGAAAAACTGTTTTTT
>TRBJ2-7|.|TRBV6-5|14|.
CASSPEGATYEQYF
TGTGCCAGCAGCCCGGAGGGGGCGACCTACGAGCAGTACTTC
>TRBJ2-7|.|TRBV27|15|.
CASKTPSAGSYEQYF
TGTGCCAGCAAAACCCCTAGCGCAGGCTCCTACGAGCAGTACTTC
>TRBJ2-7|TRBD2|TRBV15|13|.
CAARTSGSYEQYF
TGTGCCGCAAGGACTAGCGGATCCTACGAGCAGTACTTC
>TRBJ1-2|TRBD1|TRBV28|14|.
CASSSRQGVYGYTF
TGTGCCAGCAGTTCTCGACAGGGGGTCTATGGCTACACCTTC
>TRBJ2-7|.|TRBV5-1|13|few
CASSLGLLYEQYF
TGCGCCAGCAGCTTGGGCCTACTCTACGAGCAGTACTTC
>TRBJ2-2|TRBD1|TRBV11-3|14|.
CASRWTGGRRELFF
TGTGCCAGCAGATGGACAGGGGGGCGGCGGGAGCTGTTTTTT
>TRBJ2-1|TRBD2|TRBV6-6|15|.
CASRPQGLAVNEQFF
TGTGCCAGCAGACCGCAGGGACTAGCGGTCAATGAGCAGTTCTTC
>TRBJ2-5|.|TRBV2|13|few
CASVRGQGETQYF
TGTGCCAGCGTCCGAGGTCAGGGAGAGACCCAGTACTTC
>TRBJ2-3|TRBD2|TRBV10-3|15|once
CAISESSRGADTQYF
TGTGCCATCAGTGAGTCGAGCCGGGGGGCAGATACGCAGTATTTT
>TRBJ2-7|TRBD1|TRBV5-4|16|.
CASSGGTGSKSSEQYF
TGTGCCAGCAGCGGGGGGACAGGCTCGAAATCGAGCGAGCAGTACTTC
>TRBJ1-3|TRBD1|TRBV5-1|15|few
CASSLTTGDGNTIYF
TGCGCCAGCAGCTTAACCACAGGGGACGGAAACACCATATATTTT
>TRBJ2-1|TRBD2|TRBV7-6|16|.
CASSRLAGGDYNEQFF
TGTGCCAGCAGCCGTCTAGCGGGAGGGGACTACAATGAGCAGTTCTTC
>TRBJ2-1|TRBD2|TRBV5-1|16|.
CASSLRAGLADNEQFF
TGCGCCAGCAGCTTACGGGCGGGGCTAGCGGACAATGAGCAGTTCTTC
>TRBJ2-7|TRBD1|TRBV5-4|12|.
CASSLDRGPQYF
TGTGCCAGCAGCTTGGACAGGGGACCGCAGTACTTC